This note documents a single TCR beta chain sequence. As yet, its antigen is unknown. This record belongs to a study of Ad26.COV2.S vaccination and SARS-CoV-2 variants. The V and J ends lost 0 bases and 8 bases, in that order; junction bases with no gene match: 5. CDR1 is SGHRS, CDR2 YFSETQ, per germline. The CDR3 extends over 15 amino acids. Findings and caveats of the study: Vaccinees and placebo recipients showed similar non-spike TCR breadth.

The assay was immunoSEQ multiplex PCR, and TCRdb's table has in-frame clones only and misses some. The sample holds more than 300,000 clones, 86% seen once. As to treatment: some 19 received Ad26.COV2.S at low or high dose, single or two shots; 5 received placebo; per-sample allocation not given. The samples date from day 63 after the first vaccine or placebo injection. The sequence was collected from a person between 18 and 60 years old who received the Ad26.COV2.S COVID-19 vaccine or a placebo. This sample comprised peripheral blood, obtained in a trial of Ad26.COV2.S vaccine versus placebo. The chain employs TRBV5-1 and TRBJ2-1, with TRBD2 matching 10 bases. CDR3 DNA sequence: TGCGCCAGCAGCTTGGCTAGCGGGGGTCTTGATGAGCAGTTCTTC. This sequence encodes CASSLASGGLDEQFF.